Detailed here is one T cell receptor (beta chain). One end of the junction does not line up with germline, which may come from a read error. These data belong to a study of tumor-infiltrating lymphocytes in primary liver carcinoma. Across the study: The patients included men and women who were aged 30 to 69 years.

CDR1 is SGHNT and CDR2 is YENEEA in the germline V gene. CDR3 size: 14 residues. A primer in the constant region served to generate TCR beta cDNA from 500 ng of total RNA. Three nested multiplex PCR rounds of slightly modified ARM-PCR generated TCR beta libraries. The study ran its first two PCR rounds for 9 to 10 cycles each, using TRBV1-TRBV30 forward primers and a C-beta reverse primer. TCRdb reanalysed the multiplex PCR reads using MiXCR and keeps one entry per CDR3 protein. The sample carries 40,000 to 60,000 distinct CDR3 sequences, around 64% recorded once. Between about 19 and 34 mg of unsorted bulk tissue served as the source from which RNA and DNA were co-extracted.

V and J are TRBV11-3 and TRBJ2-1; maybe TRBD1 (5 bases). Sample: liver tumor tissue from sampling region 5. Subset: tumor region T5, tumor centre. The origin of this receptor is a man in his forties with primary liver carcinoma and hepatitis B virus infection. The CDR3 region is CAGSLGVSNNEWFF. In DNA form, the CDR3 reads TGTGCCGGCAGCTTAGGGGTCAGCAACAATGAGTGGTTCTTC.